The clone carrying this TCR beta chain was recorded many times. The antigen remains undetermined. The iRepertoire nested amplicon-rescue multiplex PCR amplified TCR alpha and beta CDR3s from RNA. MiXCR, run by TCRdb on the multiplex PCR reads, gives a single entry per CDR3 protein. The data contain 300,000 to 450,000 distinct CDR3 sequences, 41% of them singletons. The sample belongs to a study of glioma-infiltrating T cells. The wider study: Target coverage was 4.5- to 10-fold for approximately 960,000 blood T cells. Study-level findings and limits: CDR3 overlap between tissue and blood was very small. Patients with low tissue-blood divergence carried a signature set of shared blood CDR3 motifs.

Trimming took 4 bases from V and 4 from J; bases not matched to a gene: 5. The length of the CDR3 is 16 residues. In germline, CDR1 is MNHEY, CDR2 SMNVEV (reference sequence). The TCR was taken from a human donor with low-grade glioma or glioblastoma, undergoing nonglioma brain surgery, or in good health (not recorded which). This chain links TRBV27 with TRBJ2-3, with 13 bases that match TRBD2. Sequencing used glioma tissue, nonneoplastic brain tissue, or PBMCs (not recorded which). In DNA, the CDR3 is TGTGCCAGCAGTTGGGGACTAGCGGGACCCCCAGATACGCAGTATTTT. Amino acids: CASSWGLAGPPDTQYF.